These T cell receptor beta chains were read from a single sample in a study of T cells in Graves' hyperthyroidism and ophthalmopathy. TCRdb independently ran MiXCR on the multiplex PCR reads; one entry per CDR3 protein. The sample records around 500,000 distinct CDR3 sequences, about 16% being singletons. Sequenced sample: blood. Source of these receptors: a woman younger than 45 with Graves' ophthalmopathy. CDR3s include the opening cysteine and the closing phenylalanine or tryptophan. The D gene is left open where the match is weak. Not all rows give a size; the values are once, few, many and, for expanded clones, a class.

-	TRBV20-1	TRBJ2-1	-	TGCAGTGCTAGAGTACCGAACTACAATGAGCAGTTCTTC	CSARVPNYNEQFF
-	TRBV5-1	TRBJ2-3	-	TGCGCCAGCAAGCAGGGACACACTAAAGATACGCAGTATTTT	CASKQGHTKDTQYF
-	TRBV7-3	TRBJ2-1	many	TGTGCCAGCAGCTTCCTGTCCGCGGGTCGGAATGAGCAGTTCTTC	CASSFLSAGRNEQFF
-	TRBV10-3	TRBJ1-1	few	TGTGCCATCAGTGAGTCTCGGACAGAGAACACTGAAGCTTTCTTT	CAISESRTENTEAFF
-	TRBV28	TRBJ2-7	-	TGTGCCAGCAGTTTCGTGGGGACAACTTCCTACGAGCAGTACTTC	CASSFVGTTSYEQYF
TRBD1	TRBV3-1	TRBJ2-5	few	TGTGCCAGCAGCACAAGGACAGGGGTCAGGCAAGAGACCCAGTACTTC	CASSTRTGVRQETQYF
-	TRBV28	TRBJ2-7	few	TGTGCCAGCGCAATAGGTGGCGATAGCTACGAGCAGTACTTC	CASAIGGDSYEQYF
TRBD1	TRBV6-5	TRBJ2-6	-	TGTGCCAGCAGTTACACCCCTCAGGGGGCTGGGGCCAACGTCCTGACTTTC	CASSYTPQGAGANVLTF
TRBD2	TRBV6-2/TRBV6-3	TRBJ2-7	-	TGTGCCAGCAGTTACCCCGGGACTAGCGGGAGTTTAGCCTACGAGCAGTACTTC	CASSYPGTSGSLAYEQYF
-	TRBV7-3	TRBJ2-1	few	TGTGCCAGCAGCACAGATCACTCCTACAATGAGCAGTTCTTC	CASSTDHSYNEQFF
-	TRBV15	TRBJ1-5	few	TGTGCCACCGGACAGATTAGCAATCAGCCCCAGCATTTT	CATGQISNQPQHF
-	TRBV12-3/TRBV12-4	TRBJ2-7	many	TGTGCCAGCAGTTCAGGACTACGTTGGGGCGAGCAGTACTTC	CASSSGLRWGEQYF
TRBD2	TRBV28	TRBJ2-2	-	TGTGCCAGCAGTTTTATGGGATTTAGCGGGGGGAACACCGGGGAGCTGTTTTTT	CASSFMGFSGGNTGELFF
-	TRBV20-1	TRBJ1-5	many	TGCAGTGCTAGAGATTTAGGCGGCTGGAGCAATCAGCCCCAGCATTTT	CSARDLGGWSNQPQHF
TRBD1	TRBV19	TRBJ1-1	-	TGTGCCAGTAGGGCACAGGGGGTCCGTCTTACTGAAGCTTTCTTT	CASRAQGVRLTEAFF
-	TRBV20-1	TRBJ2-5	-	TGCAGTGCCCCAGCGCAACAAGAGACCCAGTACTTC	CSAPAQQETQYF
-	TRBV6-2/TRBV6-3	TRBJ1-1	many	TGTGCCAGCAGTTATTTCGCCGCGAACACTGAAGCTTTCTTT	CASSYFAANTEAFF
-	TRBV15	TRBJ2-3	few	TGTACCACCAGCAGAGATCGGTTAGCGGGCACAGATACGCAGTATTTT	CTTSRDRLAGTDTQYF
-	TRBV6-6	TRBJ2-5	many	TGTGCCAGCAGTTACTATACCAGGGAGACCCAGTACTTC	CASSYYTRETQYF
-	TRBV24-1	TRBJ2-5	many	TGTGCCACCAGTGATTTACCCGCGACAGCACAAGAGACCCAGTACTTC	CATSDLPATAQETQYF
TRBD1	TRBV25-1	TRBJ2-7	-	TGTGCCAGCAGTGAACCCCGGCGGACAGGGACCTACGAGCAGTACTTC	CASSEPRRTGTYEQYF
-	TRBV7-2	TRBJ1-1	many	TGTGCCAGCAGCGCGACAGTCATGAACACTGAAGCTTTCTTT	CASSATVMNTEAFF
TRBD2	TRBV4-1	TRBJ2-3	many	TGCGCCAGCAGCCAAGAACTAGCGCCTTCTGGAGATACGCAGTATTTT	CASSQELAPSGDTQYF
TRBD1	TRBV28	TRBJ2-4	many	TGTGCCAGCAGATCCTTCGGGACAGGCGTTTACAACATTCAGTACTTC	CASRSFGTGVYNIQYF
-	TRBV28	TRBJ2-7	many	TGTGCCAGCACTCGGCAGGGTTACGAGCAGTACTTC	CASTRQGYEQYF
-	TRBV9	TRBJ2-1	few	TGTGCCAGCAGCGTCGCCGGAGGTGGAAATGAGCAGTTCTTC	CASSVAGGGNEQFF
TRBD1	TRBV14	TRBJ1-2	-	TGTGCCAGCAGCGAACTTTGGACAGGGGGTAACAATGGCTACACCTTC	CASSELWTGGNNGYTF
-	TRBV4-2	TRBJ2-1	many	TGTGCCAGCAGCCAGACGTTGGATGAGCAGTTCTTC	CASSQTLDEQFF
TRBD2	TRBV4-2	TRBJ2-7	-	TGTGCCAGCAGCCAAGAGGGACCACTAGCGGACTCCTACGAGCAGTACTTC	CASSQEGPLADSYEQYF
-	TRBV9	TRBJ1-4	few	TGTGCCAGCAGCGTATTGACTGGGCGGAATGAAAAACTGTTTTTT	CASSVLTGRNEKLFF
-	TRBV24-1	TRBJ1-2	-	TGTGCCACCAGTGATTTGTTGGGCTACACCTTC	CATSDLLGYTF
TRBD2	TRBV20-1	TRBJ2-7	many	TGCAGTGCTGGACTAGCGGGAGCTTCGAGGGCCGAGCAGTACTTC	CSAGLAGASRAEQYF
-	TRBV11-2	TRBJ2-2	many	TGTGCCAGCAGCCCGGGGGTGACGACCGGGGAGCTGTTTTTT	CASSPGVTTGELFF
TRBD1	TRBV20-1	TRBJ1-4	few	TGCAGTGCTCCCCGGACAGGGGAAGAAAAACTGTTTTTT	CSAPRTGEEKLFF
TRBD2	TRBV6-4	TRBJ2-2	few	TGTGCCAGCAGTGACACCGGGACTAGCGACACCGGGGAGCTGTTTTTT	CASSDTGTSDTGELFF
-	TRBV20-1	TRBJ2-7	many	TGCAGTGCGATGGCCACCTACGAGCAGTACTTC	CSAMATYEQYF
-	TRBV7-2	TRBJ2-5	many	TGTGCCAGCAGCTTAGACCGACAGGCTATGGAGACCCAGTACTTC	CASSLDRQAMETQYF
-	TRBV5-1	TRBJ1-4	-	TGTGCCAGCAGCCCCCCGGGCGGAGGGTCCAAACTGTTTTTT	CASSPPGGGSKLFF
-	TRBV28	TRBJ1-2	many	TGTGCCAGCAGCCCATACACACACGAGGATGGCTACACCTTC	CASSPYTHEDGYTF
-	TRBV4-3	TRBJ2-5	few	TGCGCCAGCAGCCAAGATTTCGTCCAGCAAGAGACCCAGTACTTC	CASSQDFVQQETQYF
-	TRBV10-3	TRBJ2-5	few	TGTGCCACACGGGATCAAGAGACCCAGTACTTC	CATRDQETQYF
TRBD1	TRBV2	TRBJ1-2	-	TGTGCCAGCAGTGGACAGGGGGCCAGCTATGGCTACACCTTC	CASSGQGASYGYTF